This TCR beta chain was captured in a study of T-cell reconstitution after alpha-beta-depleted transplantation in children (dated by TCRdb to 2016 to 2018). Study-level background: Using TCR repertoire profiling, the study followed T-cell immune reconstitution in a quantitative way in children after TCRalphabeta/CD19-depleted allogeneic hematopoietic cell transplantation.

This clonotype was seen many times. Its antigen is still unknown. No quality values exist for individual bases; no much larger clone is one base distant. General findings and caveats noted by the study authors: Hyperexpanded clone frequencies declined over subsequent months; after one year, T-cell counts and TCRbeta diversity were mostly attributed to newly produced T cells. In some patients, high TCRbeta diversity at day 60 was attributed to recipient T cells and intrathymic progenitors that had survived conditioning. About two months after transplant, the apparently early recovery of alphabetaT-cell counts reportedly depended on just several hundred clones that had expanded rapidly and came from non-depleted graft cells.

The sample's treatment or condition label, decoded: allogeneic hematopoietic cell transplantation with graft depleted of TCRalphabeta T cells and CD19 B cells. The transplant recipients were children given TCRalphabeta/CD19-depleted allogeneic hematopoietic cell grafts. Receptor amplification or capture employed PCR. The sample was run on an Illumina HiSeq 2500. TCR libraries were prepared with molecular barcoding, using unique molecular identifiers to normalize TCRbeta repertoire quantification. Using fastp trimming at Q25 and MiXCR clonotype assembly, TCRdb reanalyzed the public sequencing data and kept in-frame beta chains. Identical CDR3 proteins give one entry, which carries the most common genes and DNA. For this sample the table gives about 1,000,000 distinct CDR3 sequences, of which about 26% were detected only once. The ten largest clones add up to roughly 31% of the sample. The CDR3 spans 16 residues, from the cysteine through the phenylalanine. The CDR3 DNA has 48 bases and is translated from base 1. Deletion took 0 bases off V and 6 bases off J, with a span of 20 bases between the germline ends. CDR1 and CDR2, per the germline V gene (reference sequence), are DFQATT and SNEGSKA.

The source is a boy in the first two years of life who had a stem cell transplant for SCID, so the T cells may come from the graft donor. Rearrangement joined TRBV20-1 to TRBJ1-2, with no reliable assignment of the D segment. Material: PBMCs, mostly from graft donor cells, obtained 360 days after TCRalphabeta/CD19-depleted stem cell transplant. The CDR3 has the sequence CSARDLSWGYANGYTF. The bases are TGCAGTGCTAGAGATCTAAGTTGGGGTTACGCTAATGGCTACACCTTC.